The clone carrying this T cell receptor (beta chain) was recorded a few times. The record originates from a study of T-cell reconstitution after alpha-beta-depleted transplantation in children. In germline, CDR1 is SGHRS, CDR2 YFSETQ. There are 16 residues in the CDR3. Trimming cost V 0 bases and J 3 bases, with 16 bases left between them. A TCRbeta library incorporating unique molecular identifiers was prepared. Using its own MiXCR run on the PCR reads, TCRdb lists one record per CDR3 protein. The top ten hold approximately 0.8% of the sample, which has approximately 630,000 distinct CDR3 sequences, 13% seen once.

Material: PBMCs, obtained before TCRalphabeta/CD19-depleted stem cell transplant. This clonotype originated in a girl aged 2-9 years with congenital amegakaryocytic thrombocytopenia, due to receive a stem cell transplant. J is TRBJ2-7 and V is TRBV5-1; D unresolved. CDR3 sequence (DNA): TGCGCCAGCAGCTTGGGAGTTAGGCGGAGAGACTACGAGCAGTACTTC. This gives the protein CASSLGVRRRDYEQYF. The complete variable domain, with remaining parts taken from reference TRBV5-1 and TRBJ2-7, reads KAGVTQTPRYLIKTRGQQVTLSCSPISGHRSVSWYQQTPGQGLQFLFEYFSETQRNKGNFPGRFSGRQFSNSRSEMNVSTLELGDSALYLCASSLGVRRRDYEQYFGPGTRLTVT.